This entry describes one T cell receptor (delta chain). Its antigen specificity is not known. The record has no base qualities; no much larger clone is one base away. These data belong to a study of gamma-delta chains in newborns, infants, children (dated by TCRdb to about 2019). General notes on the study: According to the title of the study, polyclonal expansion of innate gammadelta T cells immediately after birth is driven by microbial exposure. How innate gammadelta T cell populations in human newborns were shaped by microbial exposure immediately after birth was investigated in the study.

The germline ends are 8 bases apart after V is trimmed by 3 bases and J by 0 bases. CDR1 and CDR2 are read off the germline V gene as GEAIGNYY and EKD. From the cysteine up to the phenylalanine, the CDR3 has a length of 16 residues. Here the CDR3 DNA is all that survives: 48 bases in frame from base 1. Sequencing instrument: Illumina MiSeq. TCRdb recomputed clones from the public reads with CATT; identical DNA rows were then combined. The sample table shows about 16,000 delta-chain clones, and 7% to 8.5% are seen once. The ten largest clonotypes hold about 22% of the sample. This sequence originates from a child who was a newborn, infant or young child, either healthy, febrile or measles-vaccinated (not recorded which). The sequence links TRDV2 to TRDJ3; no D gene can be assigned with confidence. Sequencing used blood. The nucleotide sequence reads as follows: TGTGCCTGTGACTCGATCAGCTCCTGGGACACCCGACAGATGTTTTTC. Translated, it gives CACDSISSWDTRQMFF.